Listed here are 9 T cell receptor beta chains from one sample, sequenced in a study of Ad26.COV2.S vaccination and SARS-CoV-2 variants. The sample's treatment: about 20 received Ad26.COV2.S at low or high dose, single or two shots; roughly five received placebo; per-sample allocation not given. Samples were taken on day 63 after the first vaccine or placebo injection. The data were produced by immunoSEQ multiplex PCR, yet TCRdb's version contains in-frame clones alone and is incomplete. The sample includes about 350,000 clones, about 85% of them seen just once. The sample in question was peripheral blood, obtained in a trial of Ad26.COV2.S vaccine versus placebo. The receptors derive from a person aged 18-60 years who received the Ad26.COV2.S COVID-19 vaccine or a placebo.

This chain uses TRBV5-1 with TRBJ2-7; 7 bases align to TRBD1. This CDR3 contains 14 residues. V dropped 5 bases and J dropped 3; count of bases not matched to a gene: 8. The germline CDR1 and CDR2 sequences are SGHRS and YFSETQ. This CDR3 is CASSEGGLRYEQYF. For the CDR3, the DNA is TGCGCCAGCAGTGAAGGGGGCCTCCGCTACGAGCAGTACTTC.

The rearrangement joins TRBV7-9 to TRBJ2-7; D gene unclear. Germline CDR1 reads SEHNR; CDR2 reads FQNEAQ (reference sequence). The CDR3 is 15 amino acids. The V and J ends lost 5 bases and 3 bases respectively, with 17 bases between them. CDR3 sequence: CASSPRLVFLYEQYF. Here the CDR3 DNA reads TGTGCCAGCAGCCCCCGGTTGGTCTTTCTCTACGAGCAGTACTTC.

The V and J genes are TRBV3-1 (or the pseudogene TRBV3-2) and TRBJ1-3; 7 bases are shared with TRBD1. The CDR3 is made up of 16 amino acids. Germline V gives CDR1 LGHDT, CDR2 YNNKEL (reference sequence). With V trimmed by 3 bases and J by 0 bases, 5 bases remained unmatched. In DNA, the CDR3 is TGTGCCAGCAGCCATGAAGGACAGGCCTCTGGAAACACCATATATTTT. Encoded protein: CASSHEGQASGNTIYF.

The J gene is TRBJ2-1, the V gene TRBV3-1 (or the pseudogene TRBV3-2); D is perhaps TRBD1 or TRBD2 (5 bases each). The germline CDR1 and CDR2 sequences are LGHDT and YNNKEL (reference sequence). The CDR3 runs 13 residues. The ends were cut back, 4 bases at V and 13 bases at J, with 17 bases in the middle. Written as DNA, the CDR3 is TGTGCCAGCAGCCGGTGGGGGTACCCAGAACAGTTCTTC. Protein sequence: CASSRWGYPEQFF.

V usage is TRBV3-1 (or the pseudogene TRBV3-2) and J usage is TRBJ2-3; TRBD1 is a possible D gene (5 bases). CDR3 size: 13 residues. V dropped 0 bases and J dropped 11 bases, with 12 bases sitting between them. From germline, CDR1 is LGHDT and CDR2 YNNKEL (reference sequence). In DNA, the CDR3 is TGTGCCAGCAGCCAAGAGGGGCTCTTTGGGCAGTATTTT. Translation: CASSQEGLFGQYF.

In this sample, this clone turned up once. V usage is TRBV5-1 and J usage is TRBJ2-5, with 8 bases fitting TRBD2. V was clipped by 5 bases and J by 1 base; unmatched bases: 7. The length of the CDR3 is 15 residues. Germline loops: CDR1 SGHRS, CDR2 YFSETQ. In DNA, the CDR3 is TGCGCCAGCAGATCAGCGGGGGATGTCCAAGAGACCCAGTACTTC. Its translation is CASRSAGDVQETQYF.

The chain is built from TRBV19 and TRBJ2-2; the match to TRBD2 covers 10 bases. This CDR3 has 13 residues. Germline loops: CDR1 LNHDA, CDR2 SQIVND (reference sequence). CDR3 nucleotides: TGTGCAGCGGGGGGGCCGCGCACCGGGGAGCTGTTTTTT. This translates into CAAGGPRTGELFF.

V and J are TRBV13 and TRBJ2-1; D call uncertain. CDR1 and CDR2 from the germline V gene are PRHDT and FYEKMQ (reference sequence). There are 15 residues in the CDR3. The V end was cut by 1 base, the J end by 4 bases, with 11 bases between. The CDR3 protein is CASSLDDPRYNEQFF. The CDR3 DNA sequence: TGTGCCAGCAGCTTAGATGACCCCCGGTACAATGAGCAGTTCTTC.

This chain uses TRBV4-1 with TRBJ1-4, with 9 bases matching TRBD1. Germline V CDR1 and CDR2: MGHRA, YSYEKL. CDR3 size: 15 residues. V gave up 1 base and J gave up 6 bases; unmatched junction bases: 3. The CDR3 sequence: CASSQAGTGYEKLFF. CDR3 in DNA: TGCGCCAGCAGCCAAGCGGGGACAGGGTATGAAAAACTGTTTTTT.